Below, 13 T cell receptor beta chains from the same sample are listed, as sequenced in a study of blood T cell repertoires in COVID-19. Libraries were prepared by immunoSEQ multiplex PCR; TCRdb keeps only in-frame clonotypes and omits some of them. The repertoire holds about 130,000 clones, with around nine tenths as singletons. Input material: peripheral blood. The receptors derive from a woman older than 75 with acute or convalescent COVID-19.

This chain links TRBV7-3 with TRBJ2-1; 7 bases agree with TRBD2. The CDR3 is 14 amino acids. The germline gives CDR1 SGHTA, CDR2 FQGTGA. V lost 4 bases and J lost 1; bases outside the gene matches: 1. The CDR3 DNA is TGTGCCAGCAGCTCGGGGGGATCCTACAATGAGCAGTTCTTC. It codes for CASSSGGSYNEQFF.

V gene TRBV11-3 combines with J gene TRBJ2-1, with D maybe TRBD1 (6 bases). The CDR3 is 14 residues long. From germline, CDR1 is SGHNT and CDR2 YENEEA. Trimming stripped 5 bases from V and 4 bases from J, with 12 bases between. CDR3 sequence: CASSLSQGYNEQFF. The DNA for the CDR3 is TGTGCCAGCAGCCTCTCGCAGGGGTACAATGAGCAGTTCTTC.

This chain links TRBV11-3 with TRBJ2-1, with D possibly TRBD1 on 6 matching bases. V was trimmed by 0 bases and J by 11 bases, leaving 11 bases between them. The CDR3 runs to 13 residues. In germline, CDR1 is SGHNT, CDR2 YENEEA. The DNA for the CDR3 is TGTGCCAGCAGCTTAGATGGGGGCAGGAAGCAGTTCTTC. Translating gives CASSLDGGRKQFF.

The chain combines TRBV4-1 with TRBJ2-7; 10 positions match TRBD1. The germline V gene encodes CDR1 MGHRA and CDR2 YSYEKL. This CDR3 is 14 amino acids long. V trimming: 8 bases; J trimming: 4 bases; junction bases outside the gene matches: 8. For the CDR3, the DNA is TGCGCCAGCGGTCCGGGACAGGGGTCATACGAGCAGTACTTC. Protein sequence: CASGPGQGSYEQYF.

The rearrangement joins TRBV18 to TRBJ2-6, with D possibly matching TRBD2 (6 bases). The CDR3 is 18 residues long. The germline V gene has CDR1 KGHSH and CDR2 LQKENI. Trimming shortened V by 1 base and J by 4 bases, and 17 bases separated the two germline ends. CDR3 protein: CASSPLRGFLSGANVLTF. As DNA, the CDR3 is TGTGCCAGCTCACCACTCCGGGGGTTCCTCTCGGGGGCCAACGTCCTGACTTTC.

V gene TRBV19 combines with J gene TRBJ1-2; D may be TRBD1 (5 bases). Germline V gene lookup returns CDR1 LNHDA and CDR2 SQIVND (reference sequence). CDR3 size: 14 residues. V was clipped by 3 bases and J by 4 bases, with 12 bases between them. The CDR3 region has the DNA TGTGCCAGTAGTATCACCCAAGGGGCCTATGGCTACACCTTC. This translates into CASSITQGAYGYTF.

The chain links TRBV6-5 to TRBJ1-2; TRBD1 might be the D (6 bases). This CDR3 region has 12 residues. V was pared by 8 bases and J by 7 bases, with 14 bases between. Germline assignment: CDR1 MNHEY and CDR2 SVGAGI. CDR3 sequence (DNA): TGTGCCAGCGGGAACAGGGACGCTGGCTACACCTTC. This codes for CASGNRDAGYTF.

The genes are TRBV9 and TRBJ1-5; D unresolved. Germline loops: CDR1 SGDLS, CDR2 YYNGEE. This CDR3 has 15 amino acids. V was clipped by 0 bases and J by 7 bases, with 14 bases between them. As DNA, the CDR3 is TGTGCCAGCAGCGTAGACCCGGGAGTAGGCCAGCCCCAGCATTTT. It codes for CASSVDPGVGQPQHF. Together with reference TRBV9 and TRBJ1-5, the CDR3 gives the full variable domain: DSGVTQTPKHLITATGQRVTLRCSPRSGDLSVYWYQQSLDQGLQFLIQYYNGEERAKGNILERFSAQQFPDLHSELNLSSLELGDSALYFCASSVDPGVGQPQHFGDGTRLSIL.

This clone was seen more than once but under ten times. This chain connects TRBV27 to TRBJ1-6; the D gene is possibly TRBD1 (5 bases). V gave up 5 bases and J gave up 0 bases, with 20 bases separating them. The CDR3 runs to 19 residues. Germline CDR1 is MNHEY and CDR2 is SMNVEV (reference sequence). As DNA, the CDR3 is TGTGCCAGCAGTAACGGGTGGGGCCAAGGTGCCTCCTATAATTCACCCCTCCACTTT. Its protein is CASSNGWGQGASYNSPLHF.

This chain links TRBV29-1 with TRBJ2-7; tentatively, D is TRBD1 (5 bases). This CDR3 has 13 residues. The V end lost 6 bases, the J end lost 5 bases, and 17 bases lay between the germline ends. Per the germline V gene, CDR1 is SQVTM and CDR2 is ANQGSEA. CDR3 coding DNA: TGCAGCGTCCTTAATACAGGAGTTAACGAGCAGTACTTC. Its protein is CSVLNTGVNEQYF.

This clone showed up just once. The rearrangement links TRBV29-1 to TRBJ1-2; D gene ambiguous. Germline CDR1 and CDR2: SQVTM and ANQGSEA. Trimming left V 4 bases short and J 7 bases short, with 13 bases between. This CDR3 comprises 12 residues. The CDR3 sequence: CSVAWRGGGYTF. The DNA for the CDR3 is TGCAGCGTTGCTTGGCGGGGAGGTGGCTACACCTTC.

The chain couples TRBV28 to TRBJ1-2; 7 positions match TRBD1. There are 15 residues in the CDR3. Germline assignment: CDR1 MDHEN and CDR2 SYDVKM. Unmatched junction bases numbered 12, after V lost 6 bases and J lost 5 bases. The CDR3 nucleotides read TGTGCCAGCAGGATCGGGACAGCGCCCGCTTATGGCTACACCTTC. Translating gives CASRIGTAPAYGYTF.

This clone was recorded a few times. The DNA for the CDR3 is TGTGCCAGCTCACCTAGCGGGGGGGTCTCCTACGAGCAGTACTTC. Translation: CASSPSGGVSYEQYF. This chain links TRBV18 with TRBJ2-7; the match to TRBD2 covers 11 bases. There are 15 residues in the CDR3. The V segment lost 3 bases and the J segment 0 bases; nucleotides outside the gene matches: 1. Germline V lookup: CDR1 KGHSH, CDR2 LQKENI.